In its sample, the clone carrying this T cell receptor beta chain was seen once. This sample stems from a study of blood T cell repertoires in COVID-19. Background on the study: From T cells, B-cell-depleted T cells, or PBMCs came the material, which was cDNA or gDNA.

V lost 5 bases to trimming and J lost 3 bases; unmatched junction nucleotides: 7. CDR1 and CDR2 from the germline V gene are MNHEY and SMNVEV (reference sequence). This CDR3 spans 15 amino acids. Some clones are missing from TCRdb's copy, which holds only in-frame ones; the method was immunoSEQ multiplex PCR. The sample lists fewer than 75,000 clones; roughly 86% were seen once. The sample was peripheral blood. The sequence came from a man in his sixties with acute or convalescent COVID-19. The chain couples TRBV27 to TRBJ2-3; TRBD1 matches at 8 bases. CDR3 coding DNA: TGTGCCAGCAGTCCCCGGGACAGGAGAACAGATACGCAGTATTTT. Its translation is CASSPRDRRTDTQYF.